This TCR beta chain was profiled in a study of blood T cell repertoires in COVID-19. Some clones are missing from TCRdb's copy, which holds only in-frame ones; the method was immunoSEQ multiplex PCR. The table records some 150,000 clones, around 86% of them present only once. Material: peripheral blood. The origin of this receptor is a woman at least 80 years old with acute or convalescent COVID-19.

The CDR3 sequence: CASSEKGTVRETQYF. The CDR3 bases are TGTGCCAGCAGTGAAAAGGGGACAGTCCGGGAGACCCAGTACTTC. The V gene is TRBV2, the J gene TRBJ2-5, with 7 bases identical to TRBD1. J gave up 5 bases and V 2 bases, and 8 bases lay outside the gene matches. CDR3 length: 15 amino acids. Germline V gives CDR1 SNHLY, CDR2 FYNNEI.